This T cell receptor (beta chain) derives from a study of neurological immune-mediated disorders. This clonotype appeared many times. Unsorted libraries were generated from 2 million PBMCs held at -80 degrees C. TCRdb reprocessed the 5' RACE reads via MiXCR and lists one record per CDR3 protein. This sample has some 29,000 distinct CDR3 sequences, with roughly 6.7% found just once. This sequence originates from a woman in her forties or fifties in good health. The sample was PBMCs.

The CDR3 DNA sequence: TGTGCCAGCAGTTTGCCGGGGAATCTAGCCAAAAACATTCAGTACTTC. The encoded protein is CASSLPGNLAKNIQYF. This chain connects TRBV2 to TRBJ2-4; TRBD2 might be the D (5 bases). This CDR3 is built from 16 residues. Germline CDR1 reads SNHLY; CDR2 reads FYNNEI. V was pared by 5 bases and J by 0 bases, with 14 bases between.